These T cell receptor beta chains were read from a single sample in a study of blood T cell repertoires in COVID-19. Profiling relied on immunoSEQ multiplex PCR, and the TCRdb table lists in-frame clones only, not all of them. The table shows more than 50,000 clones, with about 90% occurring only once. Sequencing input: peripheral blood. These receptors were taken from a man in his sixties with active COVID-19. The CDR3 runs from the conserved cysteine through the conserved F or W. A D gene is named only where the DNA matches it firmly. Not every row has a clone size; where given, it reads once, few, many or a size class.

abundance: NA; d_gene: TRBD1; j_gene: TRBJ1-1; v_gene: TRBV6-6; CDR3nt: TGTGCCAGCAGTTTCTCTCAGGGGGACACTGAAGCTTTCTTT; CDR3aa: CASSFSQGDTEAFF
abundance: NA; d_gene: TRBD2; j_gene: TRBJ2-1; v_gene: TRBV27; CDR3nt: TGTGCCAGCAGTCCCCGGAAGTTAGCGGGGGTGAGCTCCTACAATGAGCAGTTCTTC; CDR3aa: CASSPRKLAGVSSYNEQFF
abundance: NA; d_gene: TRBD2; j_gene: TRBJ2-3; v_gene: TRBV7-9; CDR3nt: TGTGCCAGCAGCTTGCCTAGCGGGGCGGCAGATACGCAGTATTTT; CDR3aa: CASSLPSGAADTQYF
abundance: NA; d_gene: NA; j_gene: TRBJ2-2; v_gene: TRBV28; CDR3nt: TGTGCCAGCAGGACACCGGCGAAGCTGTTTTTT; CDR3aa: CASRTPAKLFF
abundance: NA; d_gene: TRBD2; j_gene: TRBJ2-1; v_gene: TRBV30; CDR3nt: TGTGCCTGGGTGCCACTAGCGAATTTGTACAATGAGCAGTTCTTC; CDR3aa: CAWVPLANLYNEQFF
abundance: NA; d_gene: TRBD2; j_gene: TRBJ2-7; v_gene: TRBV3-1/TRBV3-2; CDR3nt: TGTGCCAGCAGCCAAGCACCGGGACTAGCCTTCTACGAGCAGTACTTC; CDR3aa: CASSQAPGLAFYEQYF
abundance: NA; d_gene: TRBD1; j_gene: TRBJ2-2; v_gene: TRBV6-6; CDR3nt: TGTGCCAGCAGAGCCTCCGGGACAGGGGTTGTCGGGGAGCTGTTTTTT; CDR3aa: CASRASGTGVVGELFF
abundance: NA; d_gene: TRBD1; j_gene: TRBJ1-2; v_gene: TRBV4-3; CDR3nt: TGCGCCAGCAGCGAAAGACAGGGGACGAACTATGGCTACACCTTC; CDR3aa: CASSERQGTNYGYTF
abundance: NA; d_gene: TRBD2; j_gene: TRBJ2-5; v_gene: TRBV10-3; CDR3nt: TGTGCCACCCAACTCGGGGGGAGCGTCGGCGAGACCCAGTACTTC; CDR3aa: CATQLGGSVGETQYF
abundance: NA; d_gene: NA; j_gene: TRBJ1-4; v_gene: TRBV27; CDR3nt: TGTGCCAGCAGTTTATATCCGGGGTCCGAAAAACTGTTTTTT; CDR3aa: CASSLYPGSEKLFF
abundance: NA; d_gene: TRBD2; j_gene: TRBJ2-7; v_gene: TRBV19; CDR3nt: TGTGCCAGTAGTAACCAGCGGGGTGCGGATTACGAGCAGTACTTC; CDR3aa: CASSNQRGADYEQYF
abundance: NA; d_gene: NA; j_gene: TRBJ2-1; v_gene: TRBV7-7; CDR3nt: TGTGCTAGCAGCTTAGCTGCGGGGAATGAGCAGTTCTTC; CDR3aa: CASSLAAGNEQFF
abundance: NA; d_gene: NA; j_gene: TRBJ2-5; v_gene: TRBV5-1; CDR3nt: TGCGCCAGCAGCGTGGACCCCAGGGATAGAGGGACCCAGTACTTC; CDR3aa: CASSVDPRDRGTQYF
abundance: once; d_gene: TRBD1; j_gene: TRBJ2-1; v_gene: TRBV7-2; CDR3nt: TGTGCCAGCAGCCTATTTCGGGGGACAGGGGCCTACAATGAGCAGTTCTTC; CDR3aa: CASSLFRGTGAYNEQFF
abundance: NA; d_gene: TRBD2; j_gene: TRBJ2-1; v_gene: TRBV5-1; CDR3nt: TGCGCCAGCAGCTTTAGCGGGGCCAGCTACAATGAGCAGTTCTTC; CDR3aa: CASSFSGASYNEQFF
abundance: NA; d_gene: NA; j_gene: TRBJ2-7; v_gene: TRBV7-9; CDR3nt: TGTGCCAGCAGCTCGGAGGACAGAATGGGGTACGAGCAGTACTTC; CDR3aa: CASSSEDRMGYEQYF
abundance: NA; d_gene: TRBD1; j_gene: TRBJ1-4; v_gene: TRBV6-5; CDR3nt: TGTGCCAGCAGTCGGACAGGACCGGATGAAAAACTGTTTTTT; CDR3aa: CASSRTGPDEKLFF
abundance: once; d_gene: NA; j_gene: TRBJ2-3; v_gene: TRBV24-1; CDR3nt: TGTGCCACCAGTGTAGGGGGTTTGGAGTATTTT; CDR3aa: CATSVGGLEYF
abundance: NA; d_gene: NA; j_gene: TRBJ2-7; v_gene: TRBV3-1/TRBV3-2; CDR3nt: TGTGCCAGCAGCCGAACAGGGCAGTACGAGCAGTACTTC; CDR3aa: CASSRTGQYEQYF
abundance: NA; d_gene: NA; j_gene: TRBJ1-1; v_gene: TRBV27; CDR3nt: TGTGCCAGCAGTTTATCCGGGGGGCGAATGGGTGAAGCTTTCTTT; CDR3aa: CASSLSGGRMGEAFF
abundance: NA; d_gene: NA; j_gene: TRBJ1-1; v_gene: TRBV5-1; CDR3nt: TGCGCCAGCAGGGTGGGGCAGGTAAACACTGAAGCTTTCTTT; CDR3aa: CASRVGQVNTEAFF
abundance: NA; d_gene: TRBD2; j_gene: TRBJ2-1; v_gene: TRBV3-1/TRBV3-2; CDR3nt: TGTGCCAGCAGCCCCCCGGTAGCGGGAGGGCTATACAATGAGCAGTTCTTC; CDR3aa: CASSPPVAGGLYNEQFF
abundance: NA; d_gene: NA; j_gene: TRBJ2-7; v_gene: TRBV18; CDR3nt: TGTGCCAGCTCAGACAGGGGGTTTAGCGGGAGAAGTACCTACGAGCAGTACTTC; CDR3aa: CASSDRGFSGRSTYEQYF
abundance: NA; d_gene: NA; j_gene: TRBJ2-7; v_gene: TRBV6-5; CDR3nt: TGTGCCAGCAGTTGGGGGGACAGCTCCTACGAGCAGTACTTC; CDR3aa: CASSWGDSSYEQYF
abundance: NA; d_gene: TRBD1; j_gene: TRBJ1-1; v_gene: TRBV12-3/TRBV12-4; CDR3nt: TGTGCCAGCAGCCCACAGGGGATTACTGAAGCTTTCTTT; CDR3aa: CASSPQGITEAFF
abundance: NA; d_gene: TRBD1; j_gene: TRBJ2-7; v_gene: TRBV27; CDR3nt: TGTGCCAGCGGCGTACAGGGGGCTTACGAGCAGTACTTC; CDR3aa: CASGVQGAYEQYF
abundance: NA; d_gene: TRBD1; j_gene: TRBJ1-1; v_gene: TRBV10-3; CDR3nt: TGTGCCATCAGTGAGGGGGACAGGTTGAGCACTGAAGCTTTCTTT; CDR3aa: CAISEGDRLSTEAFF
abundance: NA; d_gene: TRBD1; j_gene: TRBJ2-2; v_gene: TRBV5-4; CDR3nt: TGTGCCAGCAGCTTTGAGGGGGCGCGGGCCGGGGAGCTGTTTTTT; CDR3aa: CASSFEGARAGELFF
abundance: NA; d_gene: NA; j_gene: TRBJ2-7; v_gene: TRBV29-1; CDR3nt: TGCAGCGCCTACCTGGCGGAGGTGTCCTACGAGCAGTACTTC; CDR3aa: CSAYLAEVSYEQYF
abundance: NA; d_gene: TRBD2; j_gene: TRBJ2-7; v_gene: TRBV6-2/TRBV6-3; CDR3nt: TGTGCCAGCAGTTACTCGATCTATCGGCTAGCGGGAAACATCTCCTACGAGCAGTACTTC; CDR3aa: CASSYSIYRLAGNISYEQYF
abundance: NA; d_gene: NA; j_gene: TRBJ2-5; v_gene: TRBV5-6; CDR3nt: TGTGCCAGCAGCTTAGGCGCTAGCCCACAAAAAGAGACCCAGTACTTC; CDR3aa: CASSLGASPQKETQYF
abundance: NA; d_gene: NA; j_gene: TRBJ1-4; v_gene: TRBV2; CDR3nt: TGTGCCAGCAGTCTTCTTTATTACAGGGATGCAACTAATGAAAAACTGTTTTTT; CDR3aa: CASSLLYYRDATNEKLFF
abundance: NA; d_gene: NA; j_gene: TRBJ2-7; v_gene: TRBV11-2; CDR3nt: TGTGCCAGCAGCTCCCTTTACAGGGTCCAGGTGTACGAGCAGTACTTC; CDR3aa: CASSSLYRVQVYEQYF
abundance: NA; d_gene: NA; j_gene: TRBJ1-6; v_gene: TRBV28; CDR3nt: TGTGCCAGCAGTCAGGGGAGACAGGCGCCTAATTCACCCCTCCACTTT; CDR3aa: CASSQGRQAPNSPLHF
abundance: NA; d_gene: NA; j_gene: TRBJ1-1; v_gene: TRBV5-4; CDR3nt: TGTGCCACGTTTGACCTCCCCGGGAGAACTGAAGCTTTCTTT; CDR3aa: CATFDLPGRTEAFF
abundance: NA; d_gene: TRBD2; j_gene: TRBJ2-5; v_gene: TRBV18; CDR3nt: TGTGCCAGCTCACCACCAGGACTAGCGGGGGGTGGAGAGACCCAGTACTTC; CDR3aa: CASSPPGLAGGGETQYF
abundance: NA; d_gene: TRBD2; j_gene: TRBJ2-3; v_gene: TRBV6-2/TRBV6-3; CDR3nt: TGTGCCAGCAGCAACGGGCGGGAGAGGGTAGAGACAGATACGCAGTATTTT; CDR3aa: CASSNGRERVETDTQYF
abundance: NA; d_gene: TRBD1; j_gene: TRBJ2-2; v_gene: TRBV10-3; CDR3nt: TGTGCCATCAGTAACCCAACAGGGGGGAACACCGGGGAGCTGTTTTTT; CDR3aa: CAISNPTGGNTGELFF
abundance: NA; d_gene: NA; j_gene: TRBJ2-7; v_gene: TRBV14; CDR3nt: TGTGCCAGCAGCCCGTTACGCACAGGGAATAGCGACGAGCAGTACTTC; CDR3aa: CASSPLRTGNSDEQYF
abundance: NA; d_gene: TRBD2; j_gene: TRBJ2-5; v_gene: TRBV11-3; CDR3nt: TGTGCCAGCAGCTTAGCGACGGGAGGGCCCGGAGAGACCCAGTACTTC; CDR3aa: CASSLATGGPGETQYF